The 12 T cell receptor beta chains in this list originate from one sample, sequenced in a study of cytomegalovirus exposure and HLA in healthy donors (dated 2017 in TCRdb). Library preparation was by the immunoSEQ multiplex PCR assay. A mixture of 60 forward primers for TCR Vbeta segments and 13 reverse primers for TCR Jbeta segments was used in the multiplex PCR. TCRdb mirrors the immuneACCESS table, restricted to in-frame sequences. Some clones are absent from its copies; in checked studies, under half trace to an unresolved V gene, and the reason for the others is unknown. The sample table shows more than 150,000 clones, and less than 85% are seen once. 0.65% of the sample is in the top ten clones. Input material: PBMCs. These TCRs come from a boy aged 10-17 years in good health and CMV-seronegative.

The CDR3 reads CASSYSTGSETQYF. Here the CDR3 DNA reads TGTGCCAGCAGTTACTCGACAGGAAGCGAGACCCAGTACTTC. This chain links TRBV6-5 with TRBJ2-5; D is perhaps TRBD1 (6 bases). This CDR3 spans 14 amino acids. Germline CDR1 MNHEY, CDR2 SVGAGI. Trimming left V 0 bases short and J 5 bases short, with 10 bases between.

The chain has TRBV12-5 and TRBJ1-5; D gene uncertain. CDR3 length equals 16 residues. The V gene's germline CDR1 is LGHNT and CDR2 FRNRAP. Trimming cost V 6 bases and J 6 bases, with 21 bases left between them. This CDR3 reads CASGSGPGFRSQPQHF. CDR3 DNA sequence: TGTGCTAGTGGCTCTGGGCCGGGGTTTAGGAGTCAGCCCCAGCATTTT.

This clone was counted between two and nine times. The chain links TRBV19 to TRBJ1-5; 7 nucleotides line up with TRBD1. The CDR3 has 16 residues. V shed 6 bases, J shed 4 bases, and the junction held 12 bases outside the gene matches. The germline V gene has CDR1 LNHDA and CDR2 SQIVND (reference sequence). CDR3 loop: CASSTPRSGQNQPQHF. CDR3 DNA sequence: TGTGCCAGTAGCACCCCCCGGTCGGGACAGAATCAGCCCCAGCATTTT.

This clone was seen just once. The rearrangement joins TRBV6-5 to TRBJ1-2; 8 nucleotides align to TRBD1. The CDR3 spans 13 residues. Trimming removed 6 bases from V and 8 bases from J; junction bases left unmatched: 8. Germline values: CDR1 MNHEY, CDR2 SVGAGI. CDR3 loop: CASSFQGAGGYTF. CDR3 DNA sequence: TGTGCCAGCAGCTTCCAGGGGGCTGGAGGCTACACCTTC.

V is TRBV2 and J is TRBJ2-7, with D unclear. Germline V CDR1 and CDR2: SNHLY, FYNNEI. V gave up 7 bases and J gave up 2 bases, with 6 bases separating them. This CDR3 has 11 amino acids. Here the CDR3 reads CASTTPYEQYF. CDR3 coding DNA: TGTGCCAGCACCACTCCCTACGAGCAGTACTTC.

The sample holds a few counts of this clone. The DNA of the CDR3 is TGTGCCAGCTGTCGACAGGGAGGCACTGAAGCTTTCTTT. Translating it yields CASCRQGGTEAFF. The chain couples TRBV25-1 to TRBJ1-1, with TRBD1 matching over 7 bases. There are 13 residues in the CDR3. Germline CDR1 and CDR2: MGHDK and SYGVNS. Unmatched junction bases numbered 7, after V lost 8 bases and J lost 4 bases.

The chain recombines TRBV4-3 with TRBJ1-2; weak D call: TRBD1 (6 bases). Trimming took 0 bases from V and 5 from J, leaving 25 bases between them. The CDR3 is 19 amino acids. Per germline, CDR1 LGHNA and CDR2 YSLEER. As DNA, the CDR3 is TGCGCCAGCAGCCAAGATCCCGTAGGGGGGGGCAGGGTCTATTATGGCTACACCTTC. Protein product: CASSQDPVGGGRVYYGYTF.

This clone showed up just a few times. V usage is TRBV19 and J usage is TRBJ1-2; 7 positions agree with TRBD1. There are 14 residues in the CDR3. Germline CDR1 and CDR2: LNHDA and SQIVND (reference sequence). V was pared by 6 bases and J by 8 bases, with 12 bases of the junction left unmatched. The CDR3 coding sequence is TGTGCCAGTAGACCACAGGGGCAGTTGGAAGGCTACACCTTC. Protein: CASRPQGQLEGYTF.

The rearrangement joins TRBV6-5 to TRBJ1-2; D possibly corresponds to TRBD1 (6 bases). The CDR3 runs to 16 residues. Trimming took off 0 bases at V and 0 bases at J, with 11 bases between the two ends. Germline V lookup: CDR1 MNHEY, CDR2 SVGAGI. The CDR3, as DNA: TGTGCCAGCAGTTACTCGATGTCAGGGGCTAACTATGGCTACACCTTC. Translated: CASSYSMSGANYGYTF.

The chain links TRBV6-1 to TRBJ1-1, with TRBD1 identical over 7 bases. Germline CDR1 MNHNS, CDR2 SASEGT. Trimming cost V 6 bases and J 1 base; bases outside gene matches: 5. The CDR3 contains 14 residues. The CDR3 loop reads CASREGQPNTEAFF. The CDR3 DNA reads as TGTGCCAGCAGGGAGGGACAGCCGAACACTGAAGCTTTCTTT.

The rearrangement links TRBV30 to TRBJ2-7; TRBD2 matches 12 bases. Per germline, CDR1 GTSNPN and CDR2 SVGIG (reference sequence). J was trimmed by 6 bases and V by 3 bases; bases with no gene match: 9. The CDR3 spans 15 residues. The CDR3: CAWRRASGGAREQYF. CDR3 nucleotide sequence: TGTGCCTGGAGACGGGCTAGCGGGGGGGCCCGCGAGCAGTACTTC.

The V call is TRBV28, the J call TRBJ2-7; weak D call: TRBD1 (6 bases). Trimming cost V 7 bases and J 0 bases, with 16 bases left between them. The germline gives CDR1 MDHEN, CDR2 SYDVKM. CDR3 length: 15 residues. The CDR3 sequence is CASTFHRDISYEQYF. DNA of the CDR3: TGTGCCAGCACATTCCATCGGGACATCTCCTACGAGCAGTACTTC.